The next 25 T cell receptor beta chains were all read from a single sample in a study of cytomegalovirus exposure and HLA in healthy donors. The PCR made use of 60 Vbeta and 13 Jbeta primers. Here immunoSEQ multiplex PCR was the method, and the copy in TCRdb shows in-frame clones only, minus some. The sample consists of 95,000 to 150,000 clones, about four fifths of them appearing once. What was sequenced was PBMCs. The origin of the receptors is a young man in good health and CMV-seronegative.

This clone was recorded only once. This chain connects TRBV19 to TRBJ2-5; D is undetermined. CDR3 length equals 19 residues. Germline V gives CDR1 LNHDA, CDR2 SQIVND (reference sequence). V shed 3 bases and J shed 2 bases, with 25 bases lying between them. The chain's CDR3 is CASSIVYHGQTPPQETQYF. Written as DNA, the CDR3 is TGTGCCAGTAGTATTGTATACCATGGCCAGACTCCCCCTCAAGAGACCCAGTACTTC.

The chain uses TRBV18 and TRBJ2-7, with a tentative D call TRBD2 (6 bases). Germline V lookup: CDR1 KGHSH, CDR2 LQKENI. V dropped 3 bases and J dropped 5 bases, with 14 bases sitting between them. CDR3 length: 14 residues. The CDR3 DNA reads TGTGCCAGCTCACCGGGAATCTGGGGGGACGAGCAGTACTTC. The encoded protein is CASSPGIWGDEQYF. The full variable domain, with the rest looked up from reference TRBV18 and TRBJ2-7, is NAGVMQNPRHLVRRRGQEARLRCSPMKGHSHVYWYRQLPEEGLKFMVYLQKENIIDESGMPKERFSAEFPKEGPSILRIQQVVRGDSAAYFCASSPGIWGDEQYFGPGTRLTVT.

This clone was observed a few times. The J gene is TRBJ2-3, the V gene TRBV6-6; 11 nucleotides match TRBD2. Losses at the gene ends were 7 bases for V and 5 bases for J; bases not matched to a gene: 8. Germline loops: CDR1 MNHNY, CDR2 SVGAGI (reference sequence). CDR3 length: 15 amino acids. The CDR3 is CASIYSLAGEDTQYF. The CDR3 region has the DNA TGTGCCAGCATCTACTCACTAGCGGGAGAAGATACGCAGTATTTT.

The V and J genes are TRBV5-4 and TRBJ2-2; 8 nucleotides align to TRBD2. This CDR3 region has 16 residues. The J segment lost 0 bases and the V segment lost 2 bases, leaving 3 bases of the junction unmatched. Germline CDR1 and CDR2: SGHNT and YYREEE (reference sequence). The CDR3 coding sequence is TGTGCCAGCAGCTTACGGGGGGGGGCGAACACCGGGGAGCTGTTTTTT. Translation: CASSLRGGANTGELFF.

The chain is built from TRBV11-2 and TRBJ1-2; the D gene is possibly TRBD1 (6 bases). The CDR3 length is 15 residues. CDR1 and CDR2 from the germline V gene are SGHAT and FQNNGV. V was pared by 1 base and J by 4 bases, with 13 bases between. The CDR3 is CASSLAQGSGYGYTF. For the CDR3, the DNA is TGTGCCAGCAGCTTAGCACAGGGTTCTGGCTATGGCTACACCTTC.

The chain recombines TRBV18 with TRBJ2-7; TRBD2 aligns across 8 bases. Unmatched junction bases numbered 11, after V lost 4 bases and J lost 3 bases. The germline CDR1 and CDR2 sequences are KGHSH and LQKENI. This CDR3 spans 16 amino acids. CDR3: CASSLATSGLFYEQYF. The CDR3 DNA reads TGTGCCAGCTCACTGGCAACTAGCGGTCTCTTCTACGAGCAGTACTTC.

V gene TRBV7-9 combines with J gene TRBJ1-1; 8 nucleotides match TRBD1. The CDR3 runs to 15 residues. Unmatched junction bases numbered 6, after V lost 5 bases and J lost 1 base. Looked up from germline, CDR1 is SEHNR and CDR2 is FQNEAQ (reference sequence). In DNA, the CDR3 is TGTGCCAGCAGCGCGCGACAGGGGAGGAACACTGAAGCTTTCTTT. This codes for CASSARQGRNTEAFF. The variable domain in full, with the rest retrieved from reference TRBV7-9 and TRBJ1-1, is DTGVSQNPRHKITKRGQNVTFRCDPISEHNRLYWYRQTLGQGPEFLTYFQNEAQLEKSRLLSDRFSAERPKGSFSTLEIQRTEQGDSAMYLCASSARQGRNTEAFFGQGTRLTVV.

In its sample, this clone was seen once. The chain couples TRBV28 to TRBJ2-2, with 7 nucleotides matching TRBD2. The germline CDR1 and CDR2 sequences are MDHEN and SYDVKM. The CDR3 consists of 15 residues. Trimming took 3 bases from V and 7 from J; bases not matched to a gene: 8. Here the CDR3 reads CASSLGGVVNGELFF. As DNA, the CDR3 is TGTGCCAGCAGTTTGGGGGGGGTAGTCAACGGGGAGCTGTTTTTT. The full variable domain, its missing parts supplied by reference TRBV28 and TRBJ2-2, is DVKVTQSSRYLVKRTGEKVFLECVQDMDHENMFWYRQDPGLGLRLIYFSYDVKMKEKGDIPEGYSVSREKKERFSLILESASTNQTSMYLCASSLGGVVNGELFFGEGSRLTVL.

This chain uses TRBV27 with TRBJ1-4; D ambiguous. The CDR3 covers 15 residues. V dropped 0 bases and J dropped 4 bases, with 9 bases sitting between them. Germline V gives CDR1 MNHEY, CDR2 SMNVEV (reference sequence). Here the CDR3 reads CASSLSAGINEKLFF. The DNA of the CDR3 is TGTGCCAGCAGTTTATCAGCAGGCATTAATGAAAAACTGTTTTTT.

The chain combines TRBV6-5 with TRBJ1-4; D is possibly TRBD1 (5 bases). The length of the CDR3 is 15 residues. Between the trimmed V and J ends, which lost 5 bases and 5 bases, there was a span of 15 bases. From germline, CDR1 is MNHEY and CDR2 SVGAGI. CDR3 protein: CASSPGGRGNEKLFF. The DNA of the CDR3 is TGTGCCAGCAGTCCCGGGGGACGGGGGAATGAAAAACTGTTTTTT.

The CDR3 loop is CASSPISRSRTYEQYF. The DNA for the CDR3 is TGTGCCAGCAGCCCGATAAGTCGAAGTAGAACCTACGAGCAGTACTTC. The rearrangement uses TRBV11-2 and TRBJ2-7; D unresolved. The V end lost 5 bases, the J end lost 2 bases, and 19 bases lay between the germline ends. CDR3 length: 16 residues. Germline loops: CDR1 SGHAT, CDR2 FQNNGV.

The chain carries TRBV10-2 and TRBJ2-3; 7 nucleotides align to TRBD1. The V segment lost 8 bases and the J segment 1 base; nucleotides outside the gene matches: 9. The CDR3 contains 15 residues. Germline lookup yields CDR1 WSHSY and CDR2 SAAADI. The DNA of the CDR3 is TGCGCCAGCTGGACAGGTTCCTATGGCACAGATACGCAGTATTTT. Protein product: CASWTGSYGTDTQYF.

The chain joins TRBV29-1 to TRBJ2-5; no clear D gene. The DNA end is a closer match to TRBJ2-7, so the J assignment may be wrong. The CDR3 has 11 residues. Looked up from germline, CDR1 is SQVTM and CDR2 is ANQGSEA. The DNA of the CDR3 is TGCAGCGTTGGTAGTCCCTACGAGCAGTACTTC. This codes for CSVGSPYEQYF.

The V and J genes are TRBV6-5 and TRBJ2-7; D is perhaps TRBD2 (7 bases). Trimming pared 8 bases from V and 3 bases from J, leaving 20 bases between. Per germline, CDR1 MNHEY and CDR2 SVGAGI. This CDR3 spans 15 amino acids. The chain's CDR3 is CASSSLAGANYEQYF. For the CDR3, the DNA is TGTGCCAGCTCGTCCCTGGCGGGGGCGAACTACGAGCAGTACTTC.

This clone came up a few times. The chain joins TRBV5-1 to TRBJ2-2, with no clear D. This CDR3 is 15 amino acids long. Germline V gene lookup returns CDR1 SGHRS and CDR2 YFSETQ. Deletions cut 0 bases from V and 2 bases from J, with 8 bases between. Written as DNA, the CDR3 is TGCGCCAGCAGCTTGGGGCACCCTAACACCGGGGAGCTGTTTTTT. Translating it yields CASSLGHPNTGELFF.

This clone occurred once. The chain is built from TRBV6-5 and TRBJ2-1; 8 positions agree with TRBD2. Germline assignment: CDR1 MNHEY and CDR2 SVGAGI. The CDR3 runs to 15 residues. V lost 4 bases, J lost 7 bases, and 9 bases stayed unmatched. CDR3 loop: CASSFSGARGNEQFF. CDR3 nucleotides: TGTGCCAGCAGTTTTAGCGGGGCCCGGGGAAATGAGCAGTTCTTC.

As to this clone: Other DNA sequences in the same sample also yield this CDR3. The V call is TRBV9, the J call TRBJ1-6, with TRBD1 as a possible D gene (5 bases). The CDR3 loop spans 13 amino acids. Germline V gene lookup returns CDR1 SGDLS and CDR2 YYNGEE. The ends were cut back, 3 bases at V and 8 bases at J, with 9 bases in the middle. As DNA, the CDR3 is TGTGCCAGCAGCGCCAGGGTCGATTCACCCCTCCACTTT. Translation gives CASSARVDSPLHF.

V gene TRBV2 combines with J gene TRBJ1-1; D not certain. Germline V gene sequence: CDR1 SNHLY, CDR2 FYNNEI. The CDR3 is 13 residues long. The germline V and J ends were trimmed by 0 bases and 0 bases, with 2 bases remaining between them. CDR3 sequence (DNA): TGTGCCAGCAGTGAAGCCTTGAACACTGAAGCTTTCTTT. Residues: CASSEALNTEAFF.

This rearrangement joins TRBV6-1 to TRBJ2-1, with 12 bases identical to TRBD2. Germline trimming cut 2 bases from V and 7 bases from J; bases unmatched to any gene: 3. CDR1 is MNHNS, CDR2 SASEGT, per germline. This CDR3 comprises 15 residues. The CDR3 is CASSELAGGPNEQFF. The CDR3 DNA is TGTGCCAGCAGTGAACTAGCGGGGGGGCCGAATGAGCAGTTCTTC.

The genes are TRBV5-6 and TRBJ1-1; D is unclear. V was cut by 0 bases and J by 1 base, with 10 bases left in between. CDR1 and CDR2 from the germline V gene are SGHDT and YYEEEE. The CDR3 has 15 residues. DNA of the CDR3: TGTGCCAGCAGCTTGGATGTCAGGTGGAACACTGAAGCTTTCTTT. Protein: CASSLDVRWNTEAFF. Using reference TRBV5-6 and TRBJ1-1 for the parts outside the CDR3, the full variable domain is DAGVTQSPTHLIKTRGQQVTLRCSPKSGHDTVSWYQQALGQGPQFIFQYYEEEERQRGNFPDRFSGHQFPNYSSELNVNALLLGDSALYLCASSLDVRWNTEAFFGQGTRLTVV.

The chain employs TRBV27 and TRBJ1-1, with 8 bases that match TRBD1. Per the germline V gene, CDR1 is MNHEY and CDR2 is SMNVEV (reference sequence). The CDR3 spans 15 residues. The trim removed 6 bases at V and 3 bases at J, leaving 9 bases unmatched. In DNA, the CDR3 is TGTGCCAGCAGCCCACGGACAGGGAGAGACACTGAAGCTTTCTTT. The encoded protein is CASSPRTGRDTEAFF.

This chain uses TRBV5-4 with TRBJ2-7; D is perhaps TRBD2 (5 bases). The germline V and J ends were trimmed by 4 bases and 1 base, with 12 bases remaining between them. The CDR3 runs 14 residues. Per the germline V gene, CDR1 is SGHNT and CDR2 is YYREEE (reference sequence). In DNA form, the CDR3 reads TGTGCCAGCAGCCCCGGGAAGCTTTCCTACGAGCAGTACTTC. The encoded protein is CASSPGKLSYEQYF.

V usage is TRBV27 and J usage is TRBJ2-3; 7 nucleotides match TRBD1. The CDR3 covers 17 residues. Germline V gives CDR1 MNHEY, CDR2 SMNVEV (reference sequence). The trim removed 6 bases at V and 2 bases at J, leaving 14 bases unmatched. The CDR3 DNA sequence: TGTGCCAGCAGCGAATTCCCCCCTAGGGGGCTCACAGATACGCAGTATTTT. It specifies CASSEFPPRGLTDTQYF.

V usage is TRBV5-1 and J usage is TRBJ2-2; possible D gene TRBD2, 6 bases. Trimming took 4 bases from V and 5 from J, leaving 12 bases between them. Per the germline V gene, CDR1 is SGHRS and CDR2 is YFSETQ. The CDR3 sequence is 14 residues long. The CDR3 loop reads CASSLPGGTGELFF. The CDR3 DNA reads TGCGCCAGCAGCCTCCCCGGGGGAACCGGGGAGCTGTTTTTT.

This clone was observed once. An end of the junction does not agree with germline; a read error may underlie this. The V and J genes are TRBV7-9 and TRBJ2-5; possibly TRBD2 for D (6 bases). Germline CDR1 and CDR2: SEHNR and FQNEAQ (reference sequence). This CDR3 contains 14 residues. This chain's CDR3 is CSSSSTGVWETQYF. In DNA form, the CDR3 reads TGTTCCAGCAGCTCAACGGGGGTATGGGAGACCCAGTACTTC.